This T cell receptor (beta chain) was sequenced during a study of T-cell memory formation after mild COVID-19. Study in general: Each donor largely had its own TCR clusters.

Study-level results: Contracting clones localized mainly to CM and EM when CD4+ and mainly to EMRA when CD8+. Day 15 to 85 contracting clones showed balanced CD4/CD8; day 15 to 37 expanders favored CD4+.

Concerning this clonotype: Its matching antigen is unknown.

Sample barcodes and UMIs were carried by the TCR alpha and TCR beta cDNA libraries that 5'RACE generated with constant-segment primers. TCRdb recomputed calls from the 5' RACE reads with MiXCR, one row per CDR3 protein. The table records hundreds of thousands of distinct CDR3 sequences, about a sixth of them present only once. The germline V gene has CDR1 ENHRY and CDR2 SYGVKD. Trimming removed 2 bases from V and 5 bases from J, with 21 bases in between. This CDR3 has 17 amino acids. The TCR was taken from a young man who had mild COVID-19 (a few samples of this study predate the infection). Cell type and time point are not known. The chain employs TRBV10-3 and TRBJ2-5; D might be TRBD2 (7 bases). Sample: PBMCs or a T cell subset sorted from them (not recorded which). The CDR3 region has the DNA TGTGCCATCAGTGAGGTGGGGGGGGCTACCTCATATGAGACCCAGTACTTC. Its translation is CAISEVGGATSYETQYF.